Listed below are T cell receptor beta chains from one sample, sequenced in a study of early T cells in non-severe SARS-CoV-2 infection. MiXCR was run by TCRdb on the 5' RACE reads, yielding one entry per CDR3 protein. In the table there are some 50,000 distinct CDR3 sequences, 5.4% of which are singletons. Specimen: whole blood, collected at baseline. The receptor set was obtained from an adult who was a healthcare worker with PCR-confirmed SARS-CoV-2 infection or an uninfected control (not recorded which). CDR3s include the opening cysteine and the closing phenylalanine or tryptophan. Fields, in order: V gene, J gene, CDR3 protein.

TRBV29-1	TRBJ1-1	CSVFYGQLNTEAFF
TRBV18	TRBJ2-3	CASSPPGQSTDTQYF
TRBV29-1	TRBJ2-5	CSVEDGFGVGETQYF
TRBV27	TRBJ1-5	CASVGGDNQPQHF
TRBV5-1	TRBJ2-1	CASSLAGGTYNEQFF
TRBV7-9	TRBJ2-2	CASSLSSVDTGELFF
TRBV29-1	TRBJ2-7	CSATGDRYEQYF
TRBV28	TRBJ2-7	CASSLLGQGDDEQYF
TRBV28	TRBJ1-5	CASSLDRRNQPQHF
TRBV21-1	TRBJ1-5	CASSKGGPGGTQPQHF
TRBV20-1	TRBJ2-7	CSARRGEQGREQYF
TRBV12-3/TRBV12-4	TRBJ2-1	CASRRDSNEQFF
TRBV19	TRBJ2-2	CASSTPTGGAGGELFF
TRBV27	TRBJ2-7	CASSLTGGVEQYF
TRBV6-4	TRBJ2-3	CASRLTSGSSDTQYF
TRBV5-1	TRBJ2-1	CASGSLGPYNEQFF
TRBV20-1	TRBJ2-1	CSKHGLAGAYNEQFF
TRBV10-3	TRBJ2-6	CAISDGETGANVLTF
TRBV29-1	TRBJ2-7	CSVGTAISYEQYF
TRBV7-9	TRBJ2-7	CASSLGAAGEQYF
TRBV20-1	TRBJ2-7	CSAIRTSGYEQYF
TRBV12-3/TRBV12-4	TRBJ1-4	CAIQGLNEKLFF
TRBV27	TRBJ2-7	CASSWGGRGYEQYF
TRBV6-6	TRBJ1-6	CASSFVPSSYNSPLHF
TRBV30	TRBJ1-4	CAWSPERGTGLGRKLFF
TRBV3-1	TRBJ2-1	CASSQDPGTGFEQFF
TRBV12-3/TRBV12-4	TRBJ2-1	CASSPMRASYNEQFF